The 25 T cell receptor beta chains below were found in one sample sequenced in a study of beta chain features in type 1 diabetes. Sequencing targeted expressed TCRB transcripts, as all isolated RNA had been reverse transcribed. Libraries were prepared by immunoSEQ multiplex PCR; TCRdb keeps only in-frame clonotypes and omits some of them. The top ten clones hold 0.06% to 0.07% of a sample with hundreds of thousands of clones, around 30% of them seen once. The sequenced sample was naive CD4+ T cells from blood. The receptor set was obtained from a man aged 18-30 years in good health.

As DNA, the CDR3 is TGTGCCAGCAGCCCACCGGGACTAGCGGGATCACCAGATACGCAGTATTTT. It is translated as CASSPPGLAGSPDTQYF. This chain uses TRBV7-2 with TRBJ2-3, with 13 positions matching TRBD2. There are 17 residues in the CDR3. Germline CDR1 is SGHTA and CDR2 is FQGNSA. The J segment lost 4 bases and the V segment lost 5 bases, leaving 9 bases of the junction unmatched.

V usage is TRBV12-5 and J usage is TRBJ2-3; 9 nucleotides align to TRBD2. Per the germline V gene, CDR1 is LGHNT and CDR2 is FRNRAP. With V trimmed by 3 bases and J by 1 base, 2 bases remained unmatched. This CDR3 has 15 amino acids. The CDR3 DNA is TGTGCTAGTGGTTTAGGGACTAGCCGCACAGATACGCAGTATTTT. Translation: CASGLGTSRTDTQYF.

V is TRBV10-2 and J is TRBJ2-3; D perhaps matches TRBD2 (6 bases). CDR1 is WSHSY, CDR2 SAAADI, per germline. V was pared by 4 bases and J by 6 bases, with 20 bases between. The CDR3 loop spans 16 amino acids. CDR3 in amino acids: CASSARVVAEFDTQYF. CDR3 coding DNA: TGCGCCAGCAGTGCGCGGGTGGTAGCGGAGTTTGATACGCAGTATTTT.

With regard to this clone: Other DNA sequences in this sample translate to the same CDR3. The chain links TRBV30 to TRBJ2-5, with D uncertain. CDR3 size: 11 residues. Per the germline V gene, CDR1 is GTSNPN and CDR2 is SVGIG (reference sequence). With 2 bases removed from V and 5 bases from J, the gap between germline ends came to 6 bases. The CDR3 nucleotides read TGTGCCTGGAGTCATAGGGAGACCCAGTACTTC. This codes for CAWSHRETQYF.

The chain links TRBV28 to TRBJ2-7; 7 bases line up with TRBD2. The CDR3 covers 13 residues. V lost 8 bases and J lost 5; bases outside the gene matches: 9. Looked up from germline, CDR1 is MDHEN and CDR2 is SYDVKM. CDR3 sequence: CASGRGGRHEQYF. In nucleotides, the CDR3 is TGTGCCAGCGGTAGAGGCGGGAGACACGAGCAGTACTTC.

In its sample, this clone was seen a few times. The gene calls are TRBV20-1 and TRBJ2-5, with no clear D. There are 11 residues in the CDR3. The germline V gene has CDR1 DFQATT and CDR2 SNEGSKA (reference sequence). V shed 3 bases and J shed 5 bases, with 7 bases lying between them. The CDR3, as DNA: TGCAGTGCTAGCCAGTATGAGACCCAGTACTTC. Protein sequence: CSASQYETQYF.

The chain carries TRBV25-1 and TRBJ1-2; TRBD1 matches 9 bases. The junction had 9 bases not matched to a gene; V was cut back by 5 bases and J by 5 bases. CDR3 length: 15 residues. CDR1 and CDR2 (germline): MGHDK, SYGVNS. CDR3: CASSQPTGGFYGYTF. For the CDR3, the DNA is TGTGCCAGCAGTCAACCGACAGGGGGTTTTTATGGCTACACCTTC.

This clone was detected a few times. This chain uses TRBV30 with TRBJ2-1; D ambiguous. This CDR3 has 16 amino acids. V lost 2 bases, J lost 4 bases, and 18 bases lay in between. Germline-derived CDR1 and CDR2 are GTSNPN and SVGIG (reference sequence). The CDR3 nucleotides read TGTGCCTGGAGTAGGGATCGGACCAGCATTTACAATGAGCAGTTCTTC. Protein sequence: CAWSRDRTSIYNEQFF.

This clone was found a few times. The chain links TRBV7-2 to TRBJ2-3, with TRBD2 matching 8 bases. The germline V gene encodes CDR1 SGHTA and CDR2 FQGNSA. The CDR3 has 15 amino acids. Trimming cost V 5 bases and J 2 bases; bases outside gene matches: 6. The CDR3 region is CASSLGLGFTDTQYF. CDR3 nucleotides: TGTGCCAGCAGCCTGGGACTAGGGTTCACAGATACGCAGTATTTT.

The chain carries TRBV10-3 and TRBJ2-7, with D unresolved. Germline CDR1 reads ENHRY; CDR2 reads SYGVKD. The CDR3 contains 11 residues. Trimming cost V 4 bases and J 4 bases, with 5 bases left between them. CDR3 loop: CAISGGYEQYF. The CDR3, as DNA: TGTGCCATCAGTGGCGGTTACGAGCAGTACTTC.

This chain connects TRBV5-1 to TRBJ2-7; D is ambiguous. This CDR3 is 13 amino acids long. V lost 4 bases and J 2 bases, leaving 10 bases between the germline ends. The germline V gene has CDR1 SGHRS and CDR2 YFSETQ. The DNA of the CDR3 is TGCGCCAGCAGCCAAGGACCCACCTACGAGCAGTACTTC. It yields the protein CASSQGPTYEQYF.

This clone has a handful of counts. The rearrangement uses TRBV9 and TRBJ2-5; 7 bases agree with TRBD2. Germline-derived CDR1 and CDR2 are SGDLS and YYNGEE. Unmatched junction bases numbered 15, after V lost 3 bases and J lost 1 base. The CDR3 is 18 amino acids. The CDR3 here is CASSARPVAGMIQETQYF. As DNA, the CDR3 is TGTGCCAGCAGCGCGCGGCCTGTAGCGGGCATGATCCAAGAGACCCAGTACTTC. The entire variable domain, with the rest obtained from reference TRBV9 and TRBJ2-5, is as follows: DSGVTQTPKHLITATGQRVTLRCSPRSGDLSVYWYQQSLDQGLQFLIQYYNGEERAKGNILERFSAQQFPDLHSELNLSSLELGDSALYFCASSARPVAGMIQETQYFGPGTRLLVL.

This clone was detected a few times. CDR3 bases: TGTGCCCTGGACAGGGGGCAATTGGATACGCAGTATTTT. Translation: CALDRGQLDTQYF. The chain joins TRBV30 to TRBJ2-3; 11 positions match TRBD1. Germline V gives CDR1 GTSNPN, CDR2 SVGIG (reference sequence). V was pared by 8 bases and J by 6 bases, with 7 bases of the junction left unmatched. The CDR3 is 13 residues long.

The rearrangement joins TRBV30 to TRBJ2-1; TRBD2 matches 8 bases. V trimming: 2 bases; J trimming: 0 bases; junction bases outside the gene matches: 6. CDR1 is GTSNPN, CDR2 SVGIG, per germline (reference sequence). This CDR3 is built from 16 residues. The CDR3, as DNA: TGTGCCTGGAGTAGGCTAGCGGGCAGCTCCTACAATGAGCAGTTCTTC. The encoded protein is CAWSRLAGSSYNEQFF.

The chain couples TRBV7-9 to TRBJ1-4; D perhaps matches TRBD1 (6 bases). The CDR3 length is 14 residues. Germline V gives CDR1 SEHNR, CDR2 FQNEAQ (reference sequence). V was pared by 6 bases and J by 3 bases, with 11 bases between. The CDR3: CASSRGIPNEKLFF. The CDR3, as DNA: TGTGCCAGCAGTAGGGGGATTCCTAATGAAAAACTGTTTTTT.

The gene calls are TRBV19 and TRBJ2-7; D unresolved. Per germline, CDR1 LNHDA and CDR2 SQIVND (reference sequence). The length of the CDR3 is 15 residues. V lost 2 bases and J 3 bases, leaving 14 bases between the germline ends. CDR3 sequence reads: CASSIRPDSGYEQYF. The DNA for the CDR3 is TGTGCCAGTAGTATAAGGCCAGATTCCGGCTACGAGCAGTACTTC.

This rearrangement joins TRBV5-1 to TRBJ2-7; maybe TRBD2 (6 bases). The CDR3 extends over 13 amino acids. Looked up from germline, CDR1 is SGHRS and CDR2 is YFSETQ. V shed 3 bases and J shed 6 bases, with 13 bases lying between them. The DNA for the CDR3 is TGCGCCAGCAGCTGGGACGGAGGGGCCGAGCAGTACTTC. Translated, it gives CASSWDGGAEQYF. The variable domain in full, with the rest retrieved from reference TRBV5-1 and TRBJ2-7, is KAGVTQTPRYLIKTRGQQVTLSCSPISGHRSVSWYQQTPGQGLQFLFEYFSETQRNKGNFPGRFSGRQFSNSRSEMNVSTLELGDSALYLCASSWDGGAEQYFGPGTRLTVT.

In its sample, this clone was seen a few times. Other DNA sequences of this sample code for an identical CDR3. The genes are TRBV29-1 and TRBJ2-1, with D tentatively TRBD2 (5 bases). Trimming took off 4 bases at V and 7 bases at J, with 14 bases between the two ends. This CDR3 has 13 residues. Germline V gene lookup returns CDR1 SQVTM and CDR2 ANQGSEA. DNA for the CDR3: TGCAGCGTTGGGTTTCTAGCCCAGAATGAGCAGTTCTTC. This sequence encodes CSVGFLAQNEQFF.

The gene calls are TRBV29-1 and TRBJ1-1, with D uncertain. CDR1 SQVTM and CDR2 ANQGSEA come from the germline V gene. Between the trimmed V and J ends, which lost 6 bases and 5 bases, there was a span of 13 bases. The CDR3 totals 12 residues. The CDR3 DNA is TGCAGCGTGAGCGGCCCGAGGACTGAAGCTTTCTTT. Its translation: CSVSGPRTEAFF.

A few counts support this clone. The chain carries TRBV2 and TRBJ2-2; D is unclear. Trimming cost V 9 bases and J 0 bases, with 14 bases left between them. CDR3 length: 15 amino acids. CDR1 and CDR2 from the germline V gene are SNHLY and FYNNEI. This CDR3 reads CASFGGVPNTGELFF. The CDR3 DNA reads as TGTGCCAGTTTTGGCGGCGTCCCGAACACCGGGGAGCTGTTTTTT.

This clone showed up just once. The gene calls are TRBV28 and TRBJ1-1; D remains unclear. The CDR3 is made up of 11 amino acids. Germline loops: CDR1 MDHEN, CDR2 SYDVKM. The V end was cut by 7 bases, the J end by 3 bases, with 6 bases between. The DNA of the CDR3 is TGTGCCAGCACGTACCACACTGAAGCTTTCTTT. This codes for CASTYHTEAFF.

Comments on this clone: One junction end does not reproduce the germline sequence, and a read error may be involved. J is TRBJ2-3 and V is TRBV4-2; possibly TRBD1 for D (5 bases). Germline CDR1 and CDR2: LGHNA and YNFKEQ. This CDR3 has 15 amino acids. The CDR3 region has the DNA TGTGCCAGCAGTCAAGAAGGGGCAGTGACAGATACGCAGTATTTT. Translation gives CASSQEGAVTDTQYF.

This clone was seen a handful of times. The chain employs TRBV30 and TRBJ1-1, with D unclear. The ends were cut back, 0 bases at V and 1 base at J, with 9 bases in the middle. The CDR3 sequence is 14 residues long. Germline CDR1 reads GTSNPN; CDR2 reads SVGIG (reference sequence). The CDR3 bases are TGTGCCTGGAGTGTAGAACAGCCGAACACTGAAGCTTTCTTT. It codes for CAWSVEQPNTEAFF.

The chain links TRBV5-4 to TRBJ2-1; D perhaps matches TRBD2 (7 bases). The CDR3 is 16 residues long. CDR1 and CDR2 from the germline V gene are SGHNT and YYREEE (reference sequence). V was shortened by 4 bases and J by 2 bases, with 16 bases between the two germline ends. The CDR3 region is CASSTLGGLAYNEQFF. The CDR3, as DNA: TGTGCCAGCAGCACCCTGGGGGGGCTGGCCTACAATGAGCAGTTCTTC.

J is TRBJ2-5 and V is TRBV15; D gene uncertain. The CDR3 is 12 amino acids. Germline assignment: CDR1 LNHNV and CDR2 YYDKDF (reference sequence). The V end was cut by 0 bases, the J end by 6 bases, with 5 bases between. The CDR3: CATSRDHQTQYF. CDR3 in DNA: TGTGCCACCAGCAGAGATCATCAGACCCAGTACTTC.